Below are 21 T cell receptor beta chains sequenced from a single sample in a study of T cell responses to AZD1222 COVID-19 vaccine. Method: immunoSEQ multiplex PCR; TCRdb's copy keeps in-frame clones and lacks some. Found here are some 150,000 clones; the top ten clones hold about 2.2%. The source material was peripheral blood. The receptors stem from an adult in good health.

This rearrangement joins TRBV7-2 to TRBJ1-2, with 10 bases aligning to TRBD1. This CDR3 comprises 16 residues. V lost 5 bases, J lost 2 bases, and 8 bases stayed unmatched. CDR1 SGHTA and CDR2 FQGNSA come from the germline V gene. CDR3: CASSTNLGQGNYGYTF. In DNA, the CDR3 is TGTGCCAGCAGCACCAACCTGGGACAGGGGAACTATGGCTACACCTTC.

The chain couples TRBV30 to TRBJ1-4, with 7 positions matching TRBD1. The CDR3 runs to 13 residues. The germline V gene encodes CDR1 GTSNPN and CDR2 SVGIG (reference sequence). V dropped 0 bases and J dropped 7; count of bases not matched to a gene: 2. In DNA form, the CDR3 reads TGTGCCTGGAGTGTACAGGGGAGTGAAAAACTGTTTTTT. This translates into CAWSVQGSEKLFF.

This rearrangement joins TRBV2 to TRBJ1-2; D perhaps matches TRBD1 (6 bases). Germline V gene data show CDR1 as SNHLY and CDR2 as FYNNEI. V was pared by 6 bases and J by 4 bases, with 15 bases between. The length of the CDR3 is 14 residues. For the CDR3, the DNA is TGTGCCAGCAGGGGGTCGACAGGACGCTATGGCTACACCTTC. Protein sequence: CASRGSTGRYGYTF.

This chain uses TRBV12-3 or TRBV12-4 with TRBJ1-5, with D uncertain. The CDR3 consists of 13 residues. Trimming cost V 1 base and J 4 bases, with 5 bases left between them. The CDR3 DNA reads TGTGCCAGCAGTTTAGGCGAGAATCAGCCCCAGCATTTT. Translation: CASSLGENQPQHF.

The rearrangement uses TRBV6-5 and TRBJ2-2, with 7 bases identical to TRBD2. V lost 2 bases and J lost 4; bases outside the gene matches: 7. CDR3 length equals 16 residues. Per germline, CDR1 MNHEY and CDR2 SVGAGI. This chain's CDR3 is CASSYRAGRVTGELFF. The CDR3 DNA follows: TGTGCCAGCAGTTACCGGGCGGGGAGGGTCACCGGGGAGCTGTTTTTT.

V is TRBV7-9 and J is TRBJ2-5; D is perhaps TRBD1 (5 bases). Trimming left V 2 bases short and J 0 bases short, with 10 bases between. The CDR3 sequence is 15 residues long. The germline gives CDR1 SEHNR, CDR2 FQNEAQ (reference sequence). The CDR3 bases are TGTGCCAGCAGCTTAAGCCGACAGAACCAAGAGACCCAGTACTTC. Its translation is CASSLSRQNQETQYF.

The genes are TRBV6-5 and TRBJ1-4; D is perhaps TRBD1 (5 bases). This CDR3 comprises 12 residues. Germline CDR1 is MNHEY and CDR2 is SVGAGI. V gave up 7 bases and J gave up 8 bases, with 11 bases separating them. CDR3 sequence reads: CASTRDGEKLFF. The CDR3 nucleotides are TGTGCCAGCACCAGGGATGGCGAAAAACTGTTTTTT.

For the CDR3, the DNA is TGTGCCTCCTCGGACAGAGATAATTCACCCCTCCACTTT. Its translation: CASSDRDNSPLHF. V usage is TRBV30 and J usage is TRBJ1-6; D is possibly TRBD1 (6 bases). The CDR3 length is 13 residues. V lost 7 bases and J lost 5, with 12 bases in between. Germline CDR1 and CDR2: GTSNPN and SVGIG (reference sequence).

V usage is TRBV9 and J usage is TRBJ2-5, with a tentative D call TRBD2 (6 bases). CDR1 is SGDLS, CDR2 YYNGEE, per germline. The ends were cut back, 0 bases at V and 0 bases at J, with 9 bases in the middle. This CDR3 comprises 15 residues. In DNA, the CDR3 is TGTGCCAGCAGCGTAGCGGGGGAAAACCAAGAGACCCAGTACTTC. Translating gives CASSVAGENQETQYF.

J is TRBJ2-7 and V is TRBV4-1; D unresolved. V dropped 0 bases and J dropped 7 bases, with 22 bases sitting between them. The CDR3 totals 17 residues. Germline lookup yields CDR1 MGHRA and CDR2 YSYEKL. CDR3 nucleotide sequence: TGCGCCAGCAGCCAAGAATCGGCTTATGAGATTCGAGGAGAGCAGTACTTC. It is translated as CASSQESAYEIRGEQYF.

As DNA, the CDR3 is TGTGCCACCAGCAGAGTTACTCCGAGGGGGTATGGCTACACCTTC. Translating it yields CATSRVTPRGYGYTF. This sequence joins TRBV15 and TRBJ1-2, with a weak D call TRBD1 (6 bases). V lost 1 base and J lost 5, with 14 bases in between. The CDR3 consists of 15 residues. Germline loops: CDR1 LNHNV, CDR2 YYDKDF (reference sequence).

The V call is TRBV21-1, the J call TRBJ1-5; the table assigns TRBD1, which was not confirmed against the DNA. TRBV21-1 is shown as a pseudogene. CDR3 length: 18 amino acids. The CDR3 here is CASKGNPQGAHSNQPQHF. In nucleotides, the CDR3 is TGTGCCAGCAAGGGGAACCCACAGGGGGCGCACAGCAATCAGCCCCAGCATTTT.

The J gene is TRBJ1-1, the V gene TRBV7-2; TRBD1 agrees at 7 bases. V dropped 4 bases and J dropped 7; count of bases not matched to a gene: 3. This CDR3 region has 12 residues. Germline loops: CDR1 SGHTA, CDR2 FQGNSA. The CDR3: CASSSGQDEAFF. In DNA, the CDR3 is TGTGCCAGCAGCTCTGGACAGGATGAAGCTTTCTTT.

This chain joins TRBV7-8 and TRBJ2-6, with D perhaps TRBD1 or TRBD2 (6 bases each). V lost 7 bases to trimming and J lost 0 bases, with 19 bases between them. Per the germline V gene, CDR1 is SGHVS and CDR2 is FQNEAQ. The CDR3 is 18 residues long. Here the CDR3 DNA reads TGTGCCAGCACCCTAGTCCCGGGGGCTTCCTCTGGGGCCAACGTCCTGACTTTC. This encodes CASTLVPGASSGANVLTF.

The chain has TRBV30 and TRBJ2-7; 10 bases agree with TRBD1. The CDR3 spans 16 residues. Germline V lookup: CDR1 GTSNPN, CDR2 SVGIG (reference sequence). V lost 0 bases to trimming and J lost 1 base; unmatched junction nucleotides: 6. The DNA of the CDR3 is TGTGCCTGGAGTGTAGTACCGGGACAGGGGTCCTACGAGCAGTACTTC. It encodes CAWSVVPGQGSYEQYF.

This chain links TRBV19 with TRBJ1-5; D is ambiguous. V was trimmed by 3 bases and J by 5 bases, leaving 8 bases between them. The CDR3 is 13 residues long. CDR1 and CDR2 (germline): LNHDA, SQIVND (reference sequence). The CDR3, as DNA: TGTGCCAGTAGTATCCCCCTCGATCAGCCCCAGCATTTT. Encoded protein: CASSIPLDQPQHF. The full variable domain, completed using reference TRBV19 and TRBJ1-5, is DGGITQSPKYLFRKEGQNVTLSCEQNLNHDAMYWYRQDPGQGLRLIYYSQIVNDFQKGDIAEGYSVSREKKESFPLTVTSAQKNPTAFYLCASSIPLDQPQHFGDGTRLSIL.

This chain joins TRBV30 and TRBJ2-1, with 9 bases that match TRBD1. The J segment lost 6 bases and the V segment lost 5 bases, leaving 14 bases of the junction unmatched. Per germline, CDR1 GTSNPN and CDR2 SVGIG (reference sequence). The CDR3 sequence is 16 residues long. In DNA form, the CDR3 reads TGTGCCTGGGGGGACCACAGGGGGCGGAGGGTCAATGAGCAGTTCTTC. Its protein product is CAWGDHRGRRVNEQFF.

This chain connects TRBV4-2 to TRBJ1-6, with 7 bases identical to TRBD1. Trimming removed 0 bases from V and 6 bases from J; junction bases left unmatched: 5. This CDR3 contains 16 residues. Germline CDR1 and CDR2: LGHNA and YNFKEQ. CDR3 DNA sequence: TGTGCCAGCAGCCAAGAGGAGGGGGCGCCTAATTCACCCCTCCACTTT. Residues: CASSQEEGAPNSPLHF.

The V and J genes are TRBV19 and TRBJ2-2, with D maybe TRBD2 (5 bases). V dropped 0 bases and J dropped 9 bases, with 17 bases sitting between them. Germline lookup yields CDR1 LNHDA and CDR2 SQIVND (reference sequence). The CDR3 spans 16 residues. The CDR3, as DNA: TGTGCCAGTAGTATAGATCTAGCTGAAACGGGTTGGGAGCTGTTTTTT. The encoded protein is CASSIDLAETGWELFF.

The rearrangement uses TRBV19 and TRBJ1-1; maybe TRBD1 (5 bases). The CDR3 is 15 amino acids. The V end lost 3 bases, the J end lost 2 bases, and 13 bases lay between the germline ends. Per germline, CDR1 LNHDA and CDR2 SQIVND (reference sequence). The CDR3 DNA reads as TGTGCCAGTAGTATCACACACAGGCTCAACACTGAAGCTTTCTTT. Protein product: CASSITHRLNTEAFF. Complete variable domain (other parts from reference TRBV19 and TRBJ1-1): DGGITQSPKYLFRKEGQNVTLSCEQNLNHDAMYWYRQDPGQGLRLIYYSQIVNDFQKGDIAEGYSVSREKKESFPLTVTSAQKNPTAFYLCASSITHRLNTEAFFGQGTRLTVV.

This chain joins TRBV19 and TRBJ1-2; 7 nucleotides match TRBD1. V trimming: 7 bases; J trimming: 2 bases; junction bases outside the gene matches: 7. Germline values: CDR1 LNHDA, CDR2 SQIVND (reference sequence). The CDR3 is made up of 14 amino acids. The CDR3 loop is CASTRTGGNYGYTF. The CDR3 coding sequence is TGTGCCAGTACCAGGACAGGAGGGAACTATGGCTACACCTTC.